The TCR beta chain described here comes from a study of CD8 T cells in ankylosing spondylitis. Findings of the study overall: Within peripheral blood, clones linked to disease were CD8+ and relatively rare. Reactive arthritis synovial fluid and blood previously showed some of these motif variants. The study identified a TCR beta motif of about eight highly homologous variants that appeared characteristic of ankylosing spondylitis blood.

With molecular barcodes, quantitative 5'-RACE was used to make the TCR beta libraries. TCRdb re-analysed the 5' RACE reads in MiXCR, keeping a single row per CDR3 protein. This table has about 320,000 distinct CDR3 sequences, 11% appearing once. J gave up 2 bases and V 3 bases, and 9 bases lay outside the gene matches. CDR1 and CDR2 from the germline V gene are SQVTM and ANQGSEA. The CDR3 is 17 amino acids. This clonotype has ten or more counts. Antigen unknown. This clonotype was sampled from a female donor with ankylosing spondylitis or in good health (not recorded which). The chain recombines TRBV29-1 with TRBJ2-1; TRBD2 aligns across 11 bases. The sequenced sample was blood, either unsorted or a sorted T cell fraction (not recorded which). CDR3 protein: CSVEGRSGRGAYNEQFF. The DNA of the CDR3 is TGCAGCGTTGAGGGCCGTAGCGGGAGGGGCGCCTACAATGAGCAGTTCTTC.